These 16 T cell receptor beta chains came from one sample sequenced in a study of cytomegalovirus exposure and HLA in healthy donors. Amplification used 60 Vbeta primers and 13 Jbeta primers. Using immunoSEQ multiplex PCR, the repertoire was profiled, and TCRdb retains in-frame clones only, with some absent. The sample yields some 100,000 clones, around three quarters seen once. Sequenced: PBMCs. Receptors were obtained from a male donor in good health and CMV-seropositive.

This sequence joins TRBV7-2 and TRBJ2-7; perhaps TRBD1 as D (5 bases). The CDR3 is 15 residues long. With 1 base removed from V and 0 bases from J, the gap between germline ends came to 10 bases. Germline-derived CDR1 and CDR2 are SGHTA and FQGNSA. The CDR3 bases are TGTGCCAGCAGCTTAGACAGGTACATCTCCTACGAGCAGTACTTC. Encoded protein: CASSLDRYISYEQYF.

The chain uses TRBV4-3 and TRBJ1-3, with D perhaps TRBD1 (5 bases). The germline gives CDR1 LGHNA, CDR2 YSLEER. Trimming pared 0 bases from V and 0 bases from J, leaving 9 bases between. The CDR3 extends over 16 amino acids. The CDR3 is CASSQDRRGSGNTIYF. CDR3 coding DNA: TGCGCCAGCAGCCAAGATAGAAGGGGCTCTGGAAACACCATATATTTT.

This chain links TRBV7-9 with TRBJ2-7; TRBD1 matches 11 bases. J gave up 5 bases and V 1 base, and 10 bases lay outside the gene matches. CDR3 size: 17 residues. CDR1 and CDR2 from the germline V gene are SEHNR and FQNEAQ (reference sequence). CDR3 sequence (DNA): TGTGCCAGCAGCTTAGTCGAGTGGGACAGGGGGGACCACGAGCAGTACTTC. Its protein product is CASSLVEWDRGDHEQYF. The full variable domain, rest sourced from reference TRBV7-9 and TRBJ2-7, is DTGVSQNPRHKITKRGQNVTFRCDPISEHNRLYWYRQTLGQGPEFLTYFQNEAQLEKSRLLSDRFSAERPKGSFSTLEIQRTEQGDSAMYLCASSLVEWDRGDHEQYFGPGTRLTVT.

This chain links TRBV30 with TRBJ1-4; D is undetermined. This CDR3 comprises 15 residues. With 4 bases removed from V and 0 bases from J, the gap between germline ends came to 12 bases. The V gene's germline CDR1 is GTSNPN and CDR2 SVGIG (reference sequence). The CDR3 here is CAWMSGSATNEKLFF. The CDR3, as DNA: TGTGCCTGGATGTCGGGGTCCGCAACTAATGAAAAACTGTTTTTT.

The CDR3 coding sequence is TGTGCCAGCAGCCTAGGACCTCAGGGGGGTGGGGATACGCAGTATTTT. Its translation: CASSLGPQGGGDTQYF. This chain uses TRBV7-8 with TRBJ2-3; possibly TRBD1 for D (7 bases). Germline loops: CDR1 SGHVS, CDR2 FQNEAQ. V lost 5 bases, J lost 6 bases, and 21 bases lay in between. The CDR3 runs 16 residues.

The V and J genes are TRBV30 and TRBJ2-1, with 10 bases identical to TRBD2. Germline values: CDR1 GTSNPN, CDR2 SVGIG (reference sequence). Trimming removed 0 bases from V and 13 bases from J; junction bases left unmatched: 12. The CDR3 loop spans 15 amino acids. The chain's CDR3 is CAWSVGAGGPVEQFF. In DNA form, the CDR3 reads TGTGCCTGGAGTGTAGGAGCGGGGGGGCCGGTAGAACAGTTCTTC.

V usage is TRBV7-6 and J usage is TRBJ2-7, with 12 positions matching TRBD1. This CDR3 is built from 14 residues. Trimming at V came to 5 bases and at J to 4 bases, leaving 3 bases not matched to a gene. The germline CDR1 and CDR2 sequences are SGHVS and FNYEAQ. CDR3 in amino acids: CASSRDRGPYEQYF. The CDR3, as DNA: TGTGCCAGCAGCCGGGACAGGGGGCCGTACGAGCAGTACTTC.

Only a few counts were recorded for this clone. The chain combines TRBV29-1 with TRBJ2-1; 9 bases agree with TRBD1. The germline V gene encodes CDR1 SQVTM and CDR2 ANQGSEA. Trimming took 1 base from V and 7 from J; bases not matched to a gene: 11. This CDR3 region has 16 residues. The CDR3 loop is CSVEGKTGGFANEQFF. For the CDR3, the DNA is TGCAGCGTTGAAGGGAAGACAGGGGGTTTCGCTAATGAGCAGTTCTTC.

There are a few counts of this clone. V and J are TRBV7-9 and TRBJ2-1, with 8 bases matching TRBD2. CDR1 and CDR2 from the germline V gene are SEHNR and FQNEAQ (reference sequence). J lost 2 bases, V lost 0 bases, and 3 bases had no gene match. The CDR3 extends over 16 amino acids. The CDR3 nucleotides read TGTGCCAGCAGCTTAGCGTACGGGGGGGCCTACAATGAGCAGTTCTTC. The encoded protein is CASSLAYGGAYNEQFF.

CDR3 coding DNA: TGTGCCAGCAGTGAAAAAGGGACAAGGAACTATGGCTACACCTTC. Protein: CASSEKGTRNYGYTF. The J gene is TRBJ1-2, the V gene TRBV6-1; the D gene is possibly TRBD1 (6 bases). This CDR3 spans 15 amino acids. Germline V gives CDR1 MNHNS, CDR2 SASEGT. V lost 2 bases to trimming and J lost 2 bases, with 12 bases between them.

The genes are TRBV4-1 and TRBJ2-5; D is possibly TRBD1 (6 bases). Germline-derived CDR1 and CDR2 are MGHRA and YSYEKL. V was pared by 3 bases and J by 1 base, with 12 bases between. The CDR3 loop spans 15 amino acids. CDR3: CASSQIQGTQETQYF. CDR3 nucleotide sequence: TGCGCCAGCAGCCAGATACAGGGAACCCAAGAGACCCAGTACTTC.

This clone appeared once. The chain couples TRBV7-8 to TRBJ1-5; no definite D call. The CDR3 contains 13 residues. The V gene's germline CDR1 is SGHVS and CDR2 FQNEAQ. V was clipped by 0 bases and J by 5 bases, with 5 bases between them. This CDR3 reads CASSLAVDQPQHF. CDR3 nucleotide sequence: TGTGCCAGCAGCTTAGCTGTAGATCAGCCCCAGCATTTT.

This rearrangement joins TRBV27 to TRBJ1-6; the D gene is possibly TRBD1 (6 bases). This CDR3 comprises 15 residues. CDR1 is MNHEY and CDR2 is SMNVEV in the germline V gene (reference sequence). V was shortened by 0 bases and J by 10 bases, with 13 bases between the two germline ends. CDR3 amino acids: CASSLSLGGVSPLHF. The DNA for the CDR3 is TGTGCCAGCAGTTTATCGTTAGGGGGAGTCTCACCCCTCCACTTT.

This chain connects TRBV6-5 to TRBJ2-7; the D gene is possibly TRBD1 (5 bases). The CDR3 loop spans 14 amino acids. Germline V gene data show CDR1 as MNHEY and CDR2 as SVGAGI. V shed 11 bases and J shed 2 bases, with 19 bases lying between them. CDR3 DNA sequence: TGTGCCGTCCAGGGAATCAATCGTCCCTACGAGCAGTACTTC. This codes for CAVQGINRPYEQYF.

This chain links TRBV18 with TRBJ1-2; D is uncertain. Germline-derived CDR1 and CDR2 are KGHSH and LQKENI. The length of the CDR3 is 14 residues. Between the trimmed V and J ends, which lost 2 bases and 2 bases, there was a span of 9 bases. DNA of the CDR3: TGTGCCAGCTCACCAGAGGGAGTGAACTATGGCTACACCTTC. It is translated as CASSPEGVNYGYTF.

V is TRBV19 and J is TRBJ2-5; 8 bases fit TRBD1. The CDR3 is made up of 15 amino acids. Unmatched junction bases numbered 12, after V lost 7 bases and J lost 5 bases. Germline lookup yields CDR1 LNHDA and CDR2 SQIVND (reference sequence). The CDR3, as DNA: TGTGCCAGTAATTCTCCGGGACAGGATCTGGAGACCCAGTACTTC. Its translation is CASNSPGQDLETQYF.